Included here is one TCR beta chain sequence, with context. No antigen is known for it. The sample belongs to a study of early T cells in non-severe SARS-CoV-2 infection. The study, taken as a whole, reports: VDJdb matching, biased toward anti-spike CD8 responses, missed private and CD4 specificities.

In the library, individual cDNA molecules carried attached unique molecular identifiers. TCRdb re-called the 5' RACE reads through MiXCR, storing one row per CDR3 protein. The sample lists approximately 71,000 distinct CDR3 sequences, roughly an eighth occurring once. Trimming took 4 bases from V and 0 from J, leaving 18 bases between them. This CDR3 has 17 residues. This clonotype originated in an adult who was a healthcare worker with PCR-confirmed SARS-CoV-2 infection or an uninfected control (not recorded which). The sequenced sample was whole blood. The V and J genes are TRBV12-3 or TRBV12-4 and TRBJ1-1, with D possibly being TRBD1 (5 bases). The CDR3 sequence: CASSSLRGAAVNTEAFF. The CDR3 nucleotides read TGTGCCAGCAGTTCCCTAAGGGGAGCAGCCGTGAACACTGAAGCTTTCTTT.